The entry below gives a single TCR beta chain sequence along with its context. This clonotype was detected a few times. The target of this receptor is not known. Base qualities are not provided; no much larger clone lies one nucleotide away. The library was made by 5' RACE. TCRdb lists the instrument as NextSeq 500. In the TCR library protocol, unique molecular identifiers were attached to individual cDNA molecules to correct for PCR bias and sequencing error. Both TCR alpha and beta chains were sequenced, and tight co-correlation was observed between alpha and beta sequence abundances in each sample. Concerning the study's data processing: V gene, J gene and CDR3 annotation of TCR sequences was performed with Decombinator V4. TCRs were defined as expanded if a significant change between any two time points was detected under a Poisson model with p below 0.0001. Abundances of TCRs were expressed as counts per million after normalisation to the total number of TCRs sequenced in each sample. VDJdb, accessed 1 November 2021, was searched for CMV, EBV and SARS-CoV-2 annotated TCRs, with TCRs annotated for multiple antigens excluded. TCRdb trimmed public reads at Q25 via fastp, called clones via MiXCR and kept in-frame beta chains. Rows with a matching CDR3 protein are joined into one entry that keeps the most common DNA and genes. The V and J calls shown here were made by TCRdb, not taken from the authors' results. Across this sample there are about 28,000 distinct CDR3 sequences, with about 5% seen only once. The ten largest clonotypes hold over 0.9% of the sample.

The sample comes from a study of early T cells in non-severe SARS-CoV-2 infection (dated by TCRdb to the early 2020s). A note on the overall study: Because TCR sequencing was done on bulk RNA from unsorted whole blood, the alpha and beta chains could not be paired.

A case-control design nested within a healthcare worker cohort in London, UK, was used, with weekly nasopharyngeal swab PCR tests and blood sampling performed. Healthcare workers were enrolled in the week of the UK lockdown, from 23 to 31 March 2020, and were followed every week for up to about 15 weeks. On the study overall, not on this receptor specifically: Matching against VDJdb was skewed toward anti-spike CD8 responses, likely underestimated virus-specific expansions, and missed private and CD4 specificities.

The sequence was collected from an adult who was a healthcare worker with PCR-confirmed SARS-CoV-2 infection or an uninfected control (not recorded which). The sequencing input was whole blood.

The CDR3 reads as follows: CASSGLNYEQYF. The DNA sequence follows: TGCGCCAGCAGTGGACTGAACTACGAGCAGTACTTC. The chain employs TRBV10-2 and TRBJ2-7; the D gene is unclear. The V end loses 4 bases and the J end loses 3 bases, and a stretch of 7 bases separates them. The CDR3 holds 12 amino acids from the cysteine to the phenylalanine. CDR3 DNA only is kept here, 36 bases in frame from base 1. In the germline V gene, CDR1 corresponds to WSHSY and CDR2 to SAAADI.